This entry lists 18 T cell receptor beta chains sequenced from one sample in a study of T cell repertoires in cytomegalovirus infection. TCRdb reprocessed the reads via MiXCR and lists one record per CDR3 protein. The data show hundreds of thousands of distinct CDR3 sequences, 6.5% seen once. The sequenced sample consisted of PBMCs. The receptors derive from a human donor in good health (CMV status not recorded). Some clones in this sample may be carry-over from other donors' samples.

This clonotype has a count of ten or more. CDR3: CSARDQRNLAKNIQYF. CDR3 nucleotide sequence: TGCAGTGCTAGAGATCAAAGGAATCTGGCCAAAAACATTCAGTACTTC. The chain combines TRBV20-1 with TRBJ2-4, with D hard to call. Germline assignment: CDR1 DFQATT and CDR2 SNEGSKA (reference sequence). The CDR3 is 16 residues long. The ends were cut back, 0 bases at V and 1 base at J, with 13 bases in the middle.

This clonotype has a count of ten or more. The gene calls are TRBV6-5 and TRBJ2-1; tentative D call: TRBD2 (6 bases). The germline V gene encodes CDR1 MNHEY and CDR2 SVGAGI. This CDR3 spans 14 amino acids. The CDR3 here is CVSGGASSYNEQFF. The CDR3 DNA follows: TGTGTCTCCGGCGGGGCTAGCTCCTACAATGAGCAGTTCTTC.

This clonotype was detected only a few times. DNA for the CDR3: TGTGCCAGCAGCCAAGAAATTACAGCCTTGTTCACCGGGGAGCTGTTTTTT. As protein: CASSQEITALFTGELFF. This chain connects TRBV14 to TRBJ2-2; D remains unclear. The germline V and J ends were trimmed by 0 bases and 4 bases, with 15 bases remaining between them. This CDR3 has 17 residues. In germline, CDR1 is SGHDN, CDR2 FVKESK.

This clonotype was counted at least ten times. The CDR3 loop is CASSLATGHEQYF. The DNA for the CDR3 is TGTGCCAGCAGCTTAGCAACGGGCCACGAGCAGTACTTC. This chain joins TRBV7-2 and TRBJ2-7, with unresolved D. Trimming took 0 bases from V and 5 from J, leaving 8 bases between them. Germline lookup yields CDR1 SGHTA and CDR2 FQGNSA. The CDR3 length is 13 residues.

This clonotype has at least ten counts. This rearrangement joins TRBV10-1 to TRBJ2-1; D gene uncertain. This CDR3 is built from 13 residues. Germline-derived CDR1 and CDR2 are WNHNN and SYGVQD (reference sequence). The germline V and J ends were trimmed by 3 bases and 4 bases, with 7 bases remaining between them. CDR3 loop: CASSDRVYNEQFF. CDR3 DNA sequence: TGCGCCAGCAGTGATCGGGTATACAATGAGCAGTTCTTC.

Ten or more counts support this clonotype. The CDR3 region is CASSKTGYGYTF. The CDR3 coding sequence is TGTGCCAGCAGCAAGACAGGCTATGGCTACACCTTC. The V and J genes are TRBV12-3 or TRBV12-4 and TRBJ1-2; D is possibly TRBD1 (6 bases). The CDR3 covers 12 residues. V was pared by 6 bases and J by 4 bases, with 9 bases between.

The table lists this clonotype with many counts. V is TRBV11-2 and J is TRBJ2-4, with D possibly being TRBD1 (5 bases). Germline V gene lookup returns CDR1 SGHAT and CDR2 FQNNGV. The ends were cut back, 7 bases at V and 0 bases at J, with 10 bases in the middle. The CDR3 is 14 amino acids. CDR3 region: CASKTALAKNIQYF. The CDR3, as DNA: TGTGCCAGCAAGACAGCACTAGCCAAAAACATTCAGTACTTC.

This clonotype was found many times. The CDR3 is CASRSEEATAAFF. The DNA of the CDR3 is TGCGCCAGCAGATCCGAGGAGGCTACGGCAGCTTTCTTT. The chain uses TRBV5-1 and TRBJ1-1; D remains unclear. This CDR3 is built from 13 residues. The germline V gene encodes CDR1 SGHRS and CDR2 YFSETQ. V was clipped by 5 bases and J by 10 bases, with 18 bases between them.

This clonotype was counted ten times or more. This chain connects TRBV5-4 to TRBJ2-3, with D maybe TRBD2 (7 bases). Germline V CDR1 and CDR2: SGHNT, YYREEE (reference sequence). The germline V and J ends were trimmed by 3 bases and 2 bases, with 13 bases remaining between them. The CDR3 consists of 15 residues. CDR3 region: CASSSRGPHTDTQYF. CDR3 in DNA: TGTGCCAGCAGCTCGCGGGGGCCCCACACAGATACGCAGTATTTT.

This clonotype was detected many times. V and J are TRBV7-8 and TRBJ1-3; D ambiguous. V was pared by 5 bases and J by 0 bases, with 14 bases between. The germline CDR1 and CDR2 sequences are SGHVS and FQNEAQ. CDR3 size: 16 residues. The CDR3 protein is CASSLSELVSGNTIYF. CDR3 DNA: TGTGCCAGCAGCCTATCGGAGCTAGTCTCTGGAAACACCATATATTTT.

Here the CDR3 reads CASSLTPSSYNEQFF. CDR3 in DNA: TGCGCCAGCAGCTTGACTCCAAGCTCCTACAATGAGCAGTTCTTC. The chain couples TRBV5-1 to TRBJ2-1; D is uncertain. Between the trimmed V and J ends, which lost 1 base and 0 bases, there was a span of 8 bases. Germline values: CDR1 SGHRS, CDR2 YFSETQ. This CDR3 region has 15 residues.

The chain recombines TRBV28 with TRBJ2-7; 8 bases align to TRBD2. Germline trimming cut 2 bases from V and 3 bases from J; bases unmatched to any gene: 9. CDR1 and CDR2 (germline): MDHEN, SYDVKM. This CDR3 spans 16 amino acids. This CDR3 reads CASSLGAAGDFYEQYF. The CDR3 region has the DNA TGTGCCAGCAGTTTAGGGGCAGCGGGGGACTTCTACGAGCAGTACTTC.

There are many counts of this clonotype. The chain uses TRBV19 and TRBJ1-2, with 9 bases fitting TRBD1. V trimming: 7 bases; J trimming: 5 bases; junction bases outside the gene matches: 11. CDR3 length: 15 residues. CDR1 and CDR2 from the germline V gene are LNHDA and SQIVND (reference sequence). CDR3 nucleotides: TGTGCCAGTACCCTCGGACAGGGGTATCGGTATGGCTACACCTTC. Residues: CASTLGQGYRYGYTF.

This clonotype was detected many times. The chain recombines TRBV20-1 with TRBJ2-7, with 11 bases aligning to TRBD1. This CDR3 has 14 amino acids. Looked up from germline, CDR1 is DFQATT and CDR2 is SNEGSKA (reference sequence). J gave up 5 bases and V 2 bases, and 5 bases lay outside the gene matches. The CDR3 sequence: CSARWDRGINEQYF. CDR3 sequence (DNA): TGCAGTGCTAGATGGGACAGGGGGATCAACGAGCAGTACTTC.

This clonotype was found many times. This rearrangement joins TRBV7-2 to TRBJ2-3; D call uncertain. The germline gives CDR1 SGHTA, CDR2 FQGNSA. Trimming took off 5 bases at V and 1 base at J, with 7 bases between the two ends. The CDR3 sequence is 13 residues long. The CDR3 spells CASSRLGTDTQYF. CDR3 in DNA: TGTGCCAGCAGCCGATTAGGCACAGATACGCAGTATTTT.

This clonotype was seen at least ten times. The V call is TRBV10-3, the J call TRBJ2-3; 8 bases line up with TRBD1. From germline, CDR1 is ENHRY and CDR2 SYGVKD. V was clipped by 3 bases and J by 4 bases; unmatched bases: 9. The CDR3 length is 16 residues. The CDR3 loop is CAISDGLGQGADTQYF. In DNA, the CDR3 is TGTGCCATCAGTGATGGATTAGGACAGGGCGCAGATACGCAGTATTTT.

This clonotype was detected a few times. This chain links TRBV29-1 with TRBJ2-5; TRBD2 matches 8 bases. Trimming took 6 bases from V and 5 from J; bases not matched to a gene: 11. The CDR3 totals 14 residues. The V gene's germline CDR1 is SQVTM and CDR2 ANQGSEA. The CDR3 protein is CSVLTGGGGETQYF. The CDR3, as DNA: TGCAGCGTCCTCACGGGGGGGGGCGGGGAGACCCAGTACTTC. Full variable domain (outside the CDR3, taken from reference TRBV29-1 and TRBJ2-5): SAVISQKPSRDICQRGTSLTIQCQVDSQVTMMFWYRQQPGQSLTLIATANQGSEATYESGFVIDKFPISRPNLTFSTLTVSNMSPEDSSIYLCSVLTGGGGETQYFGPGTRLLVL.

This clonotype was seen only a few times. V usage is TRBV27 and J usage is TRBJ2-4; 7 bases match TRBD2. The germline V gene encodes CDR1 MNHEY and CDR2 SMNVEV (reference sequence). V was pared by 4 bases and J by 7 bases, with 1 base of the junction left unmatched. This CDR3 is 12 amino acids long. This CDR3 reads CASSSTSNIQYF. CDR3 coding DNA: TGTGCCAGCAGTTCGACTAGCAACATTCAGTACTTC.